This TCR beta chain was found in a study of T cells expressing NK-cell markers. Study-wide findings and caveats: Also leading the CD3+CD56-NKG2C+ fraction in a handful of donors were these clonotypes.

A word on this clonotype: Antigen specificity is unknown.

One entry per CDR3 protein, without DNA, is what TCRdb gives after re-calling the 5' RACE reads. This sample contains fewer than 400,000 distinct CDR3 sequences. The CDR3 length is 15 residues. Sequenced: blood T cells: a sorted CD56 or NKG2C T cell subset, CD4+ or CD8+ T cells, or bulk PBMC T cells (not recorded which). The origin of this receptor is a woman aged 45 to 65 in good health. The chain has TRBV12-3 or TRBV12-4 and TRBJ2-3; lacking DNA, the TRBD1 call made by TCRdb goes unchecked. This CDR3 is CASSFLGPGGNTQYF.